The clone carrying this T cell receptor (beta chain) was picked up many times. Its antigen remains unidentified. The CDR3 contains 19 residues. Trimming left V 3 bases short and J 4 bases short, with 22 bases between. Germline values: CDR1 SNHLY, CDR2 FYNNEI. The CDR3 regions of TCR beta were amplified from RNA transcripts. The study used the HTBI primer set for a first-round RT-PCR of the TCR CDR3. TCRdb ran MiXCR on the multiplex PCR reads and lists one entry per CDR3 protein. The sample lists a few hundred thousand distinct CDR3 sequences, about 20% occurring once. This record belongs to a study of T cells in Graves' hyperthyroidism and ophthalmopathy. Study background: Before treatment of any kind, peripheral blood was taken at initial diagnosis. Points from the study as a whole: A 13 V-J model separated ophthalmopathy from stable hyperthyroidism.

Among the patients, aged 18 to 65, hyperthyroidism was newly diagnosed and had lasted under 2 months. Each diagnosis drew on symptoms, thyroxine, TRAb, thyroid ultrasound and orbital computed tomography findings. The source of this sequence is a man in his late teens or twenties with Graves' hyperthyroidism. Sample: blood. The J gene is TRBJ2-6, the V gene TRBV2, with D tentatively TRBD1 or TRBD2 (5 bases each). CDR3 sequence: CASSEGWGTVLFGANVLTF. For the CDR3, the DNA is TGTGCCAGCAGTGAGGGTTGGGGGACCGTACTGTTCGGGGCCAACGTCCTGACTTTC.